This T cell receptor (beta chain) is drawn from a study of blood T cell repertoires in COVID-19. Study overall: The study drew acute and convalescent COVID-19 samples from the United States, Italy and Spain. From T cells, B-cell-depleted T cells, or PBMCs came the material, which was cDNA or gDNA.

In the authors' methods: Amplification of reference gene primers provided the estimated nucleated cell counts. Data came from immunoSEQ multiplex PCR; TCRdb stores just in-frame clones and leaves some out. Clone size and V and J calls were adopted from that table, with D and trimming inferred from the DNA. The profile shows 200,000 to 300,000 clones, 75% to 90% of them singletons. This clone has ten or more counts. The source of this sequence is a man aged 40-49 years with acute or convalescent COVID-19. The sequencing sample was made of peripheral blood.

Here the CDR3 DNA reads TGTGCCAGCAGTGGACAGGGTCATGGGGACATTCAGTACTTC. Encoded protein: CASSGQGHGDIQYF. This chain connects TRBV6-6 to TRBJ2-4, with 8 bases that match TRBD1. Germline V gene sequence: CDR1 MNHNY, CDR2 SVGAGI (reference sequence). J gave up 8 bases and V 5 bases, and 8 bases lay outside the gene matches. CDR3 length: 14 amino acids.